The 4 T cell receptor beta chains below all came from one sample that was sequenced in a study of cytotoxic CD8 clonotypes in ibrutinib-treated CLL. Method: immunoSEQ multiplex PCR; TCRdb's copy keeps in-frame clones and lacks some. The sample lists roughly 220,000 clones, approximately 79% occurring once. Sequences were derived from PBMCs, sampled after 12 months of ibrutinib treatment. These receptors were taken from a human donor with chronic lymphocytic leukemia.

This chain links TRBV27 with TRBJ2-3, with 7 bases identical to TRBD2. There are 17 residues in the CDR3. V shed 1 base, J shed 1 base, and the junction held 8 bases outside the gene matches. Germline V gene lookup returns CDR1 MNHEY and CDR2 SMNVEV (reference sequence). The CDR3 region is CASSLLGWGGGTDTQYF. CDR3 nucleotide sequence: TGTGCCAGCAGTTTATTGGGTTGGGGGGGAGGCACAGATACGCAGTATTTT.

The V call is TRBV10-1, the J call TRBJ2-1; 7 bases align to TRBD2. This CDR3 spans 16 amino acids. J lost 2 bases, V lost 6 bases, and 10 bases had no gene match. Germline CDR1 reads WNHNN; CDR2 reads SYGVQD (reference sequence). This chain's CDR3 is CASSPSGGGAYNEQFF. The CDR3 DNA is TGCGCCAGCAGCCCCTCGGGTGGGGGGGCCTACAATGAGCAGTTCTTC.

This chain links TRBV7-8 with TRBJ2-3; D is uncertain. CDR3 size: 16 residues. The germline CDR1 and CDR2 sequences are SGHVS and FQNEAQ. Deletions cut 2 bases from V and 2 bases from J, with 14 bases between. The CDR3 DNA reads TGTGCCAGCAGCTTAAGGGCGGTAGCCGACACAGATACGCAGTATTTT. This codes for CASSLRAVADTDTQYF.

The chain joins TRBV5-1 to TRBJ2-7; 7 bases match TRBD2. Unmatched junction bases numbered 12, after V lost 3 bases and J lost 0 bases. The CDR3 contains 17 residues. CDR1 and CDR2 from the germline V gene are SGHRS and YFSETQ. In DNA form, the CDR3 reads TGCGCCAGCAGCTGGGGTAGCGGGCTCAGCAGCTCCTACGAGCAGTACTTC. Residues: CASSWGSGLSSSYEQYF.